The following is a T cell receptor (beta chain) sequence with its context. The PCR made use of 60 Vbeta and 13 Jbeta primers. Here immunoSEQ multiplex PCR was the method, and the copy in TCRdb shows in-frame clones only, minus some. The data show over 150,000 clones, just under 85% seen once. This record comes from a study of cytomegalovirus exposure and HLA in healthy donors. The germline V and J ends were trimmed by 5 bases and 0 bases, with 7 bases remaining between them. The CDR3 contains 13 residues. In germline, CDR1 is MNHEY, CDR2 SMNVEV (reference sequence). This chain links TRBV27 with TRBJ1-1; D is uncertain. The receptor's source is a girl aged 10 to 17 in good health and CMV-seropositive. Sequencing was done on a sample of PBMCs. The DNA of the CDR3 is TGTGCCAGCAGTCTTATAATGAACACTGAAGCTTTCTTT. As protein: CASSLIMNTEAFF.